The 7 T cell receptor beta chains given below trace back to one sample, sequenced in a study of T cell changes during pregnancy in multiple sclerosis. TCRdb's copy holds only in-frame clones and misses some; the assay was immunoSEQ multiplex PCR. The data hold roughly 79,000 clones, with around 93% observed a single time. Source: peripheral blood, taken in the second trimester of pregnancy. These receptor sequences come from a female donor in good health, enrolled as a control in a pregnancy study.

The chain couples TRBV19 to TRBJ1-1, with D possibly matching TRBD1 (5 bases). Germline-derived CDR1 and CDR2 are LNHDA and SQIVND (reference sequence). The V end lost 4 bases, the J end lost 0 bases, and 18 bases lay between the germline ends. This CDR3 is built from 17 residues. CDR3 amino acids: CASSTHPTVTMNTEAFF. CDR3 in DNA: TGTGCCAGTAGTACCCACCCGACAGTCACAATGAACACTGAAGCTTTCTTT.

The J gene is TRBJ1-2, the V gene TRBV6-5, with 9 bases identical to TRBD1. The CDR3 sequence is 15 residues long. J gave up 8 bases and V 9 bases, and 16 bases lay outside the gene matches. The V gene's germline CDR1 is MNHEY and CDR2 SVGAGI. This chain's CDR3 is CASHLSTGGYEGYTF. CDR3 sequence (DNA): TGTGCCAGTCATCTCTCGACAGGGGGGTACGAGGGCTACACCTTC.

The rearrangement links TRBV4-1 to TRBJ2-2, with D perhaps matching TRBD1 (6 bases). The V end lost 1 base, the J end lost 8 bases, and 14 bases lay between the germline ends. This CDR3 contains 15 residues. The germline gives CDR1 MGHRA, CDR2 YSYEKL. The CDR3, as DNA: TGCGCCAGCAGCCAAGCGGACACCAGGGGAGGGGAGCTGTTTTTT. Translation: CASSQADTRGGELFF.

J is TRBJ1-2 and V is TRBV4-2; TRBD1 matches 9 bases. The V segment lost 4 bases and the J segment 8 bases; nucleotides outside the gene matches: 5. The length of the CDR3 is 13 residues. CDR1 and CDR2 (germline): LGHNA, YNFKEQ. Here the CDR3 reads CASSRTGAQGYTF. CDR3 nucleotide sequence: TGTGCCAGCAGCCGGACAGGGGCCCAAGGCTACACCTTC.

The chain uses TRBV27 and TRBJ1-6; D is ambiguous. Germline CDR1 reads MNHEY; CDR2 reads SMNVEV (reference sequence). V gave up 5 bases and J gave up 9 bases, with 14 bases separating them. The CDR3 contains 14 residues. CDR3 DNA: TGTGCCAGCAGTGTACGCCGGTCTGGTTCACCCCTCCACTTT. Translated: CASSVRRSGSPLHF.

In DNA form, the CDR3 reads TGTGCCAGCAGGGGTTGGGGCCTTGCGGAGACCCAGTACTTC. It yields the protein CASRGWGLAETQYF. This chain joins TRBV7-8 and TRBJ2-5; D might be TRBD1 (5 bases). Germline assignment: CDR1 SGHVS and CDR2 FQNEAQ. The CDR3 has 14 residues. The V end was cut by 6 bases, the J end by 5 bases, with 16 bases between.

V is TRBV23-1 and J is TRBJ2-3; perhaps TRBD2 as D (6 bases). TRBV23-1 counts as an open reading frame of uncertain function. The CDR3 sequence is 19 residues long. Trimming left V 0 bases short and J 5 bases short, with 24 bases between. As DNA, the CDR3 is TGCGCCAGCAGTCAATCTGTAACGGCTCTGCGAACCGGGAGAGATACGCAGTATTTT. Residues: CASSQSVTALRTGRDTQYF.